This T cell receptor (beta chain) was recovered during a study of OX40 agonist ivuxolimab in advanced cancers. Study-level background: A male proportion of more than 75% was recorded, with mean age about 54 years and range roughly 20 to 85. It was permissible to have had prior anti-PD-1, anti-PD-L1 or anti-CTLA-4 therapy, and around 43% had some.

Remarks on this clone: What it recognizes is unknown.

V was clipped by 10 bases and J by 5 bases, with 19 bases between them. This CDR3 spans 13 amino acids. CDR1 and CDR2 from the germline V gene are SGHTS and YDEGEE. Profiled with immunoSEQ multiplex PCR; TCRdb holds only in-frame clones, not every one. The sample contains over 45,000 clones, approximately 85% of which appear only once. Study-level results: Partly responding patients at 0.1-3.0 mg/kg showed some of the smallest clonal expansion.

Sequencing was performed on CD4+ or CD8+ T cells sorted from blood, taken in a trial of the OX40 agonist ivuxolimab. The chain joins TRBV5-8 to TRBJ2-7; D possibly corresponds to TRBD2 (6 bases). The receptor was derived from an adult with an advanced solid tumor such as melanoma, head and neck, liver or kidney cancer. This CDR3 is CAPRRKGGDEQYF. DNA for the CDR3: TGTGCCCCGAGAAGAAAGGGCGGGGACGAGCAGTACTTC.